This T cell receptor (beta chain) is drawn from a study of blood T cell repertoires in COVID-19 (dated by TCRdb to the early 2020s). With respect to the entire study: The collaborator samples originated in the United States, Italy and Spain and spanned the acute and convalescent phases of COVID-19. The samples were drawn from two sources: the first 160 participants of the ongoing ImmuneRACE study, and 1,000 to 1,500 subjects contributed by 6 global collaborators. Subjects who had been exposed to COVID-19, were actively infected with it, or had recovered from it provided the deeply sampled blood TCRbeta repertoires that made up the dataset. HLA class I and class II types, where available, came from metadata supplied by the sample provider rather than from assay-based typing. Nearly every sample came with metadata listing a de-identified subject ID, COVID-19 status, age in years and sex. The repertoires were made available in a free public database intended to serve as a resource for research on the immune response to SARS-CoV-2. The prospective study material was composed of cDNA or gDNA derived from T cells, B-cell-depleted T cells, or PBMCs. Study-wide conclusions, independent of this receptor: How much clinical and demographic metadata was included differed by source and by participant, and the metadata was provided uncurated.

As concerns this clone: The target of this receptor is not known. Per-base quality was not reported, and no clone a single base away is much larger than it.

TCRbeta CDR3 regions were amplified from genomic DNA by means of the immunoSEQ Assay, a bias-controlled multiplex PCR. Turning to the authors' computational methods: Within the assay, amplification of reference gene primers was used to estimate how many nucleated cells each sample contained. Sequence reads were collapsed and filtered to measure the absolute abundance of every unique TCRbeta CDR3 rearrangement. Productive Simpson clonality was computed per sample as the square root of Simpson's diversity index over productive rearrangements. TCRdb took this table from immuneACCESS and kept in-frame rearrangements with V and J called. Such tables lack part of the clones; where checked against another copy, unresolved V genes explain under half of the gap, and the rest is unexplained. The DNA was the basis for D and trimming; V, J and clone size are from that table. In all, the sample holds about 160,000 clones, and 60% to 80% of those were seen once. The top ten clonotypes cover roughly 2.8% of the sample.

Each collaborating institution followed its own protocols to collect whole blood in K2EDTA tubes. For TCRbeta analysis, collaborator samples were shipped as frozen whole blood, as isolated PBMCs, or as DNA extracted from either sample type. CDR1 is given as LNHDA and CDR2 as SQIVND, both from the germline V gene (reference sequence). The CDR3 numbers 16 residues from cysteine through phenylalanine. The entry retains the CDR3 DNA only, 48 bases that are in frame from base 1. The V and J ends are trimmed by 6 bases and 0 bases, leaving 14 bases between them. The chain joins TRBV19 to TRBJ1-4; TRBD1 is a possible D gene, resting on 5 matching bases. Sequenced input: peripheral blood. This clonotype was sampled from a man between 70 and 80 years old with acute or convalescent COVID-19. The DNA is TGTGCCAGTAGGGGCCTCGACAGCCCAACTAATGAAAAACTGTTTTTT. This gives the protein CASRGLDSPTNEKLFF.